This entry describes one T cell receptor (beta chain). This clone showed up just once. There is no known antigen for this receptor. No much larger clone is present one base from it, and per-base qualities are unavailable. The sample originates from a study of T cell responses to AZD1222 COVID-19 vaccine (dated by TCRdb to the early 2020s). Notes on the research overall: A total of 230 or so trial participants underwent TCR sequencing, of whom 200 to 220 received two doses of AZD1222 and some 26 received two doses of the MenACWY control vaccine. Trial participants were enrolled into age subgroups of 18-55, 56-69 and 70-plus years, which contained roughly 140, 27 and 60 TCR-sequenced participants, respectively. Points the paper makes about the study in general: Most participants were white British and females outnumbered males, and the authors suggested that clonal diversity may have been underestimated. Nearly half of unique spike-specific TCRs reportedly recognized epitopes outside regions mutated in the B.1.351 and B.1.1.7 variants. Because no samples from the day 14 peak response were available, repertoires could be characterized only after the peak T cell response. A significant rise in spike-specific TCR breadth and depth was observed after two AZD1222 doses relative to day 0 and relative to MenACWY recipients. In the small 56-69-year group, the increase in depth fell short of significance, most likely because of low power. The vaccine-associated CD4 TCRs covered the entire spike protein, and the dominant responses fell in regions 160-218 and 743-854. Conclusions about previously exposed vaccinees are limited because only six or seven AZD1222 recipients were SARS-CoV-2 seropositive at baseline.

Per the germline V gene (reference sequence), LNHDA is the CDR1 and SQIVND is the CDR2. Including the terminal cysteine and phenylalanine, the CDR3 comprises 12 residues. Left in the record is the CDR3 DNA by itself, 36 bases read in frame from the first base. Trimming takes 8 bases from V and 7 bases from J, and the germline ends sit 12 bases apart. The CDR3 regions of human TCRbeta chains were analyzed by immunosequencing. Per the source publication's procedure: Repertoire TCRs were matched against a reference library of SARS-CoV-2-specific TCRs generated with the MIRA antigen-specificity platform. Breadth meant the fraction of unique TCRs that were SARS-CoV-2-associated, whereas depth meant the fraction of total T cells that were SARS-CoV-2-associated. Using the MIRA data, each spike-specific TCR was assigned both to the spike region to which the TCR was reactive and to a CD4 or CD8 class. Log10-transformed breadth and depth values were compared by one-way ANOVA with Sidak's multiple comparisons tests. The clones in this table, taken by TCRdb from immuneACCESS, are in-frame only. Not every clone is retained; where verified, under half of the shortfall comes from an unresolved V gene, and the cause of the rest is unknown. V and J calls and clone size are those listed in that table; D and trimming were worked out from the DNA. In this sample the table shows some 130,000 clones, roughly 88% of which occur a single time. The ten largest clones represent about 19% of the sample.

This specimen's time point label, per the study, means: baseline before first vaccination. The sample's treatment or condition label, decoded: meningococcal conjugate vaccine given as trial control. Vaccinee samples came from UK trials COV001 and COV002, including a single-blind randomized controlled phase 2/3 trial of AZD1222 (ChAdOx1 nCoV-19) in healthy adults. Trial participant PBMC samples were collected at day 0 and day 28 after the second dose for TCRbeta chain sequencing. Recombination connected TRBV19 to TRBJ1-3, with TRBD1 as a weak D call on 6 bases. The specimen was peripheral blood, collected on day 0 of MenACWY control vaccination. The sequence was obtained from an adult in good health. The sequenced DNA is TGTGCCAGTTCGACGGGGGCGAACACCATATATTTT. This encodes CASSTGANTIYF.